Sequencing of this T cell receptor (beta chain) was carried out in a study of blood T cell repertoires in COVID-19 (TCRdb year 2020). As for the study more broadly: The collaborator samples originated in the United States, Italy and Spain and spanned the acute and convalescent phases of COVID-19. The prospective study material was composed of cDNA or gDNA derived from T cells, B-cell-depleted T cells, or PBMCs. The dataset comprised deeply sampled blood TCRbeta repertoires from subjects exposed to, actively infected with, or recovered from COVID-19. The repertoires were made available in a free public database intended to serve as a resource for research on the immune response to SARS-CoV-2. Samples came from the ongoing ImmuneRACE study (first 160 participants) plus 1,254 subjects from 6 global collaborators. A de-identified subject ID, COVID-19 status, age in years and sex were almost always included in the sample metadata. HLA class I and class II types, where available, came from metadata supplied by the sample provider rather than from assay-based typing.

Sequences GTSNPN (CDR1) and SVGIG (CDR2) are obtained from the germline V gene (reference sequence). V loses 1 base of germline sequence and J loses 0 bases, and the interval between the two ends is 12 bases. There are 15 amino acids in the CDR3, from cysteine to phenylalanine inclusive. The CDR3 DNA has 45 bases and is translated from base 1. The immunoSEQ Assay, a bias-controlled multiplex PCR, was used to amplify TCRbeta CDR3 regions from genomic DNA. The authors' analysis ran thus. Nucleated cell counts per sample were estimated from amplification of reference gene primers within the assay. To quantify the absolute abundance of each unique TCRbeta CDR3 rearrangement, sequence reads were collapsed and filtered. For each sample, productive Simpson clonality was calculated as the square root of Simpson's diversity index across productive rearrangements. TCRdb's version of the immuneACCESS table is confined to in-frame rearrangements and falls short of the full clone set. An unresolved V gene accounts for under half of the shortfall where checked; the remainder is of unknown origin. V and J calls and clone size come straight from that table; D and trimming were deduced from the DNA. Present in this sample are 200,000 to 300,000 clones, 85% to 90% of which were seen just once. The top ten clones comprise 3.7% of the sample.

There are a few counts of this clone. The antigen it recognizes is unknown. Base qualities are not provided; no much larger clone lies one nucleotide away. The collaborating institutions used their own protocols to collect whole blood in K2EDTA tubes. For TCRbeta analysis, collaborators shipped samples in one of three forms: frozen whole blood, isolated PBMCs, or DNA extracted from either of those sample types. Study-wide findings and limitations: How much clinical and demographic metadata was included differed by source and by participant, and the metadata was provided uncurated.

The rearrangement joined TRBV30 to TRBJ1-1; a tentative D call is TRBD1 (5 bases match). Sequenced material: peripheral blood. The origin of this receptor is a woman in her thirties or forties with acute or convalescent COVID-19. The CDR3 here reads CAWSADGGMNTEAFF. In nucleotides, the sequence is TGTGCCTGGAGTGCCGACGGGGGAATGAACACTGAAGCTTTCTTT.